The entry that follows covers one T cell receptor (beta chain) sequence. V gave up 4 bases and J gave up 5 bases, with 20 bases separating them. The CDR3 is 15 amino acids. Germline CDR1 reads SQVTM; CDR2 reads ANQGSEA. This sample was taken from a study of blood T cell repertoires in COVID-19. TCRdb keeps only in-frame clones here, not all; method: immunoSEQ multiplex PCR. Among almost 500,000 clones listed, around 85% were seen once. V and J are TRBV29-1 and TRBJ1-1, with no clear D. Sequenced material: PBMCs or T cells enriched from blood (not recorded which). This sequence originates from a woman in her fifties or sixties who had recovered from COVID-19. The CDR3 reads CSVAPLPRFGTEAFF. The CDR3 DNA sequence: TGCAGCGTTGCCCCCCTCCCCAGATTCGGGACTGAAGCTTTCTTT. Combining the CDR3 with reference TRBV29-1 and TRBJ1-1 gives the whole variable domain SAVISQKPSRDICQRGTSLTIQCQVDSQVTMMFWYRQQPGQSLTLIATANQGSEATYESGFVIDKFPISRPNLTFSTLTVSNMSPEDSSIYLCSVAPLPRFGTEAFFGQGTRLTVV.